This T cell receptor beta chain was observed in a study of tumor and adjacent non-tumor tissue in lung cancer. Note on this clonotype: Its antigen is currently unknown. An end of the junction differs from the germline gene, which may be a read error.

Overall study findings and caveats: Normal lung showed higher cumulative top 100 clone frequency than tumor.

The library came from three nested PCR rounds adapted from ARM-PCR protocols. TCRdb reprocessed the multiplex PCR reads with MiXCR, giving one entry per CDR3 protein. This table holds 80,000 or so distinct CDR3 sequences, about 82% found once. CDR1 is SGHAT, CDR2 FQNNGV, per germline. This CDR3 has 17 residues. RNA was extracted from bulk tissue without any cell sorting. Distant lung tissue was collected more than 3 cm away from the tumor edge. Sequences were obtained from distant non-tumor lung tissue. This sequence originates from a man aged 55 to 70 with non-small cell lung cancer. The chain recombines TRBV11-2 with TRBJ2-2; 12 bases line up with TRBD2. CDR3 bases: TGTGCCAGCAGCTTAACTAGCGGGGGGACGAACACCGGGGAACTGTTTTTT. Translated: CASSLTSGGTNTGELFF.